This T cell receptor (beta chain) was identified during a study of blood T cell repertoires in COVID-19. Study context: COVID-19 samples from acute and convalescent phases originated in the United States, Italy and Spain. PBMCs, B-cell-depleted T cells, or T cells were the source of the cDNA or gDNA that made up the material.

Followed over time, Seattle patients had been enrolled while infection was active. The authors' processing: Reference gene primers were amplified, and this amplification served to estimate nucleated cell counts. The table came from immunoSEQ multiplex PCR; TCRdb's copy has only in-frame clones and leaves some out. V and J calls and clone size are given by that table; D and trimming were obtained from the DNA. The data show about 150,000 clones, roughly 83% seen once. The CDR3 extends over 13 amino acids. Germline assignment: CDR1 MRHNA and CDR2 SNTAGT. V gave up 3 bases and J gave up 2 bases, with 6 bases separating them.

The sample was peripheral blood. The chain joins TRBV6-4 to TRBJ2-3, with unresolved D. This receptor was obtained from a woman between 55 and 75 years old with COVID-19, enrolled during active disease. The CDR3 coding sequence is TGTGCCAGCAGTGATGAGGCCACAGATACGCAGTATTTT. As protein: CASSDEATDTQYF.